This record looks at one T cell receptor beta chain sequence and its context. Using immunoSEQ multiplex PCR, the repertoire was profiled, and TCRdb retains in-frame clones only, with some absent. This sample yields about 190,000 clones, of which approximately 90% are seen a single time; less than 2% belongs to the top ten. CDR1 and CDR2 (germline): LGHDT, YNNKEL (reference sequence). V lost 2 bases to trimming and J lost 8 bases; unmatched junction nucleotides: 16. CDR3 length equals 17 residues. The data stem from a study of control samples from healthy donors and cancer patients. Sample: blood. V usage is TRBV3-1 (or the pseudogene TRBV3-2) and J usage is TRBJ1-2, with 8 bases aligning to TRBD1. This receptor was taken from a man aged 25 to 40 in good health. The chain's CDR3 is CASSQHPDSFSGGGYTF. In DNA, the CDR3 is TGTGCCAGCAGCCAACACCCGGATTCTTTCTCAGGGGGCGGCTACACCTTC.